The 17 T cell receptor beta chains below were found in one sample sequenced in a study of control samples from healthy donors and cancer patients. Here immunoSEQ multiplex PCR was the method, and the copy in TCRdb shows in-frame clones only, minus some. The sample contains under 450,000 clones, 75% to 95% of which appear only once. The sample consisted of PBMCs. The receptors come from a man in his forties with head and neck cancer.

This chain links TRBV15 with TRBJ1-2, with D maybe TRBD1 (5 bases). Germline CDR1 LNHNV, CDR2 YYDKDF (reference sequence). Trimming pared 0 bases from V and 2 bases from J, leaving 10 bases between. There are 15 residues in the CDR3. The CDR3 is CATSRDVEGNYGYTF. DNA for the CDR3: TGTGCCACCAGCAGAGATGTGGAGGGGAACTATGGCTACACCTTC.

This clone was detected once. The chain recombines TRBV10-1 with TRBJ1-5, with D unclear. Deletions cut 6 bases from V and 2 bases from J, with 29 bases between. The CDR3 has 20 amino acids. The germline CDR1 and CDR2 sequences are WNHNN and SYGVQD (reference sequence). For the CDR3, the DNA is TGCGCCAGCAGGCGACGGTCGGCTACACCGCAGGTGGGCTGCAATCAGCCCCAGCATTTT. Translation gives CASRRRSATPQVGCNQPQHF.

This chain joins TRBV5-1 and TRBJ2-5; 10 bases line up with TRBD2. Germline V CDR1 and CDR2: SGHRS, YFSETQ. CDR3 length: 16 amino acids. V lost 4 bases and J lost 5; bases outside the gene matches: 11. The CDR3 loop reads CASSPGALAGSETQYF. In DNA form, the CDR3 reads TGCGCCAGCAGCCCCGGGGCACTAGCGGGGTCGGAGACCCAGTACTTC.

This clone turned up a few times. The CDR3 DNA follows: TGTGCCAGCAGTCGGGACAGGGGGCACTCACCCCTCCACTTT. Protein product: CASSRDRGHSPLHF. The chain is built from TRBV27 and TRBJ1-6; 12 bases align to TRBD1. V shed 5 bases and J 10 bases; nucleotides not matched to a gene: 3. From germline, CDR1 is MNHEY and CDR2 SMNVEV (reference sequence). This CDR3 is 14 amino acids long.

The genes are TRBV6-1 and TRBJ2-3; TRBD2 matches 11 bases. CDR1 and CDR2 (germline): MNHNS, SASEGT. Trimming at V came to 2 bases and at J to 2 bases, leaving 12 bases not matched to a gene. This CDR3 spans 19 amino acids. CDR3 nucleotides: TGTGCCAGCAGTGAACCCAGGAATGTAGCGGGGGGGGACACAGATACGCAGTATTTT. Translation: CASSEPRNVAGGDTDTQYF.

This rearrangement joins TRBV2 to TRBJ2-1, with 7 bases that match TRBD1. The V and J ends lost 4 bases and 1 base, in that order; junction bases with no gene match: 1. Germline assignment: CDR1 SNHLY and CDR2 FYNNEI. The CDR3 has 14 residues. The DNA of the CDR3 is TGTGCCAGCAGTGGACAGGGTTCCTACAATGAGCAGTTCTTC. This gives the protein CASSGQGSYNEQFF.

The chain carries TRBV4-1 and TRBJ1-6; 8 positions agree with TRBD1. Germline CDR1 and CDR2: MGHRA and YSYEKL. The J segment lost 7 bases and the V segment lost 2 bases, leaving 4 bases of the junction unmatched. This CDR3 spans 15 amino acids. CDR3 DNA: TGCGCCAGCAGCCAACCTGGACAGGGCAATTCACCCCTCCACTTT. This translates into CASSQPGQGNSPLHF.

This clone turned up a few times. The chain couples TRBV6-4 to TRBJ2-2, with 8 bases that match TRBD2. The germline CDR1 and CDR2 sequences are MRHNA and SNTAGT. Trimming took 5 bases from V and 2 from J; bases not matched to a gene: 4. This CDR3 contains 15 residues. The CDR3 region has the DNA TGTGCCAGCAGTCTTAGCGGGGATAACACCGGGGAGCTGTTTTTT. This encodes CASSLSGDNTGELFF.

J is TRBJ2-5 and V is TRBV11-2; 12 bases match TRBD2. Germline CDR1 reads SGHAT; CDR2 reads FQNNGV. Trimming at V came to 7 bases and at J to 4 bases, leaving 16 bases not matched to a gene. The CDR3 runs to 18 residues. CDR3 region: CASIGLAGTLGAGETQYF. The CDR3 bases are TGTGCCAGCATTGGACTAGCGGGAACCCTTGGGGCGGGAGAGACCCAGTACTTC.

CDR3 sequence: CAIKGTGGANYGYTF. DNA of the CDR3: TGTGCCATCAAAGGGACAGGGGGAGCTAACTATGGCTACACCTTC. This chain links TRBV10-3 with TRBJ1-2; TRBD1 matches 11 bases. CDR1 ENHRY and CDR2 SYGVKD come from the germline V gene. This CDR3 is built from 15 residues. After removal of 7 bases from V and 0 bases from J, the junction contained 4 bases not matched to a gene.

V and J are TRBV2 and TRBJ2-2, with TRBD1 matching over 8 bases. CDR3 size: 14 residues. From germline, CDR1 is SNHLY and CDR2 FYNNEI. V trimming: 7 bases; J trimming: 5 bases; junction bases outside the gene matches: 6. The CDR3 protein is CASNPDRATGELFF. In DNA, the CDR3 is TGTGCCAGCAATCCGGACAGGGCGACCGGGGAGCTGTTTTTT. Together with reference TRBV2 and TRBJ2-2, the CDR3 gives the full variable domain: EPEVTQTPSHQVTQMGQEVILRCVPISNHLYFYWYRQILGQKVEFLVSFYNNEISEKSEIFDDQFSVERPDGSNFTLKIRSTKLEDSAMYFCASNPDRATGELFFGEGSRLTVL.

This chain uses TRBV6-5 with TRBJ2-1, with D hard to call. The length of the CDR3 is 14 residues. Trimming took off 0 bases at V and 7 bases at J, with 10 bases between the two ends. CDR1 and CDR2 from the germline V gene are MNHEY and SVGAGI. CDR3 DNA: TGTGCCAGCAGTTACTCGCTCCAAGAGAATGAGCAGTTCTTC. This encodes CASSYSLQENEQFF.

CDR3 sequence reads: CASSYLGQWGYTF. The CDR3 coding sequence is TGTGCCAGCAGTTACCTCGGTCAGTGGGGCTACACCTTC. The chain joins TRBV6-5 to TRBJ1-2; D gene unclear. Deletions cut 2 bases from V and 8 bases from J, with 12 bases between. The CDR3 has 13 residues. In germline, CDR1 is MNHEY, CDR2 SVGAGI.

This clone was counted a few times. V and J are TRBV11-3 and TRBJ2-3; D is tentatively TRBD1 or TRBD2 (5 bases each). V lost 5 bases and J 7 bases, leaving 16 bases between the germline ends. This CDR3 contains 14 residues. The germline gives CDR1 SGHNT, CDR2 YENEEA. CDR3 sequence (DNA): TGTGCCAGCAGCCAGGGAGAGGGCACTCATACGCAGTATTTT. It encodes CASSQGEGTHTQYF.

The V and J genes are TRBV28 and TRBJ2-3; D is unclear. V lost 7 bases and J 3 bases, leaving 8 bases between the germline ends. The germline V gene encodes CDR1 MDHEN and CDR2 SYDVKM. There are 12 residues in the CDR3. CDR3 loop: CASTSGTDTQYF. CDR3 DNA sequence: TGTGCCAGCACGAGTGGGACAGATACGCAGTATTTT.

The V call is TRBV30, the J call TRBJ1-6; 9 bases align to TRBD1. The CDR3 runs 14 residues. The V and J ends lost 7 bases and 7 bases, in that order; junction bases with no gene match: 8. CDR1 and CDR2 from the germline V gene are GTSNPN and SVGIG (reference sequence). The CDR3 reads CAYRTGDRNSPLHF. CDR3 coding DNA: TGTGCCTACCGGACAGGGGATAGAAATTCACCCCTCCACTTT.

The chain carries TRBV28 and TRBJ1-2, with D possibly matching TRBD1 (6 bases). Trimming removed 10 bases at V and 2 bases at J, with 17 bases between. This CDR3 comprises 14 residues. The germline gives CDR1 MDHEN, CDR2 SYDVKM. The CDR3 nucleotides read TGTGCCACCACGAACAGGGCCAGAAACTATGGCTACACCTTC. The encoded protein is CATTNRARNYGYTF.